Sequencing of this T cell receptor beta chain was carried out in a study of shared clonotypes between healthy human individuals. Study outcomes and limitations: Genetic and exposure-history diversity was limited by the few donors.

Deep was the level used in running the assay. Sequencing used immunoSEQ multiplex PCR; TCRdb keeps in-frame clones, though not all of them. The profile shows some 650,000 clones, about 96% of them singletons. With regard to this clone: Its antigen remains unknown.

Germline CDR1 MDHEN, CDR2 SYDVKM. Trimming took 6 bases from V and 0 from J, leaving 6 bases between them. CDR3 length: 13 amino acids. The specimen was naive CD4+ T cells sorted from blood. Subset of the sample: CD45RA+ positively selected. The source of this sequence is a woman in her twenties or thirties in good health. The V and J genes are TRBV28 and TRBJ1-3, with D hard to call. The DNA for the CDR3 is TGTGCCAGCAGGACGGGCTCTGGAAACACCATATATTTT. Its translation is CASRTGSGNTIYF.